A selection of T cell receptor beta chains follows, all from one sample in a study of Ad26.COV2.S vaccination and SARS-CoV-2 variants. Profiled with immunoSEQ multiplex PCR; TCRdb holds only in-frame clones, not every one. Among 350,000 to 450,000 clones listed, around 87% were seen once. Sequencing was performed on peripheral blood, taken in a trial of Ad26.COV2.S vaccine versus placebo. Source of these receptors: a person aged 18-65 years who received the Ad26.COV2.S COVID-19 vaccine or a placebo. Both conserved end residues are part of each CDR3. Each record gives: J gene, V gene, D gene, clone size, CDR3 protein, CDR3 DNA. The D gene is left open where the match is weak. Clone size is stated in some rows and not others, as once, few, many or a class when expanded.

TRBJ1-4 | TRBV6-1 | . | . | CASSDRDGNEKLFF | TGTGCCAGCAGTGATAGAGACGGCAATGAAAAACTGTTTTTT
TRBJ1-1 | TRBV6-6 | . | . | CASLTGNTEAFF | TGTGCCAGTCTGACAGGGAACACTGAAGCTTTCTTT
TRBJ2-7 | TRBV6-5 | . | . | CASGNWGGEQYF | TGTGCCAGCGGGAACTGGGGCGGGGAGCAGTACTTC
TRBJ1-5 | TRBV7-2 | TRBD1 | . | CASSPGQAAEPQHF | TGTGCCAGCAGCCCGGGACAGGCAGCAGAGCCCCAGCATTTT
TRBJ2-7 | TRBV19 | . | once | CASSIYQGPYEQYF | TGTGCCAGTAGTATTTACCAGGGCCCCTACGAGCAGTACTTC
TRBJ2-2 | TRBV5-6 | . | . | CASSLATARSNTGELFF | TGTGCCAGCAGCTTGGCGACAGCGAGATCGAACACCGGGGAGCTGTTTTTT
TRBJ1-1 | TRBV19 | . | once | CASSMTGLNTEAFF | TGTGCCAGTAGTATGACAGGCTTGAACACTGAAGCTTTCTTT
TRBJ1-4 | TRBV10-3 | . | . | CAISSARTWGEKLFF | TGTGCCATCAGTAGCGCCAGGACCTGGGGGGAAAAACTGTTTTTT
TRBJ1-2 | TRBV7-9 | . | once | CASSPHGESYGYTF | TGTGCCAGCAGCCCGCATGGAGAATCCTATGGCTACACCTTC
TRBJ1-1 | TRBV27 | . | . | CASSSRILNTEAFF | TGTGCCAGCAGTTCAAGAATTTTGAACACTGAAGCTTTCTTT
TRBJ1-2 | TRBV5-4 | . | . | CASAPLRGGYTF | TGTGCCAGCGCGCCTTTAAGGGGGGGCTACACCTTC
TRBJ2-2 | TRBV7-9 | . | . | CASPPGGGSGELFF | TGTGCCAGCCCCCCAGGCGGGGGCAGCGGGGAGCTGTTTTTT
TRBJ1-2 | TRBV7-9 | . | few | CASSLEVRKNGYTF | TGTGCCAGCAGCTTAGAAGTCAGGAAGAATGGCTACACCTTC
TRBJ2-7 | TRBV7-9 | . | . | CASSSAETYEQYF | TGTGCCAGCAGCTCAGCGGAAACCTACGAGCAGTACTTC
TRBJ1-2 | TRBV7-9 | . | . | CASSLQEHRSF | TGTGCCAGCAGCTTACAAGAACATCGCAGCTTC
TRBJ1-1 | TRBV4-1 | . | . | CASSQEMGRETFF | TGCGCCAGCAGCCAAGAGATGGGGCGGGAAACTTTCTTT
TRBJ2-1 | TRBV16 | TRBD2 | . | CASSQTGTSSEQFF | TGTGCCAGCAGCCAAACTGGGACTAGCAGTGAGCAGTTCTTC